This passage covers 28 T cell receptor beta chains from one sample sequenced in a study of blood T cell repertoires in COVID-19. Assay: immunoSEQ multiplex PCR; the TCRdb copy retains only in-frame clones and omits some. The repertoire holds 160,000 or so clones, 82% seen once, with roughly 9.1% in the top ten. Source material: peripheral blood. These receptors were obtained from a woman in her seventies with acute or convalescent COVID-19.

The rearrangement uses TRBV7-9 and TRBJ2-7, with D perhaps TRBD1 (6 bases). Germline V lookup: CDR1 SEHNR, CDR2 FQNEAQ (reference sequence). V lost 2 bases and J lost 0, with 20 bases in between. This CDR3 has 18 amino acids. The CDR3 DNA reads as TGTGCCAGCAGCTTAACTGGGGGCCGGACCCGACGCTCCTACGAGCAGTACTTC. Translation: CASSLTGGRTRRSYEQYF.

The chain recombines TRBV27 with TRBJ2-1; D ambiguous. This CDR3 has 12 amino acids. Germline V CDR1 and CDR2: MNHEY, SMNVEV (reference sequence). The V end lost 8 bases, the J end lost 7 bases, and 12 bases lay between the germline ends. CDR3 in DNA: TGTGCCAGCCAGTCAACAGTGAATGAGCAGTTCTTC. This codes for CASQSTVNEQFF.

The V gene is TRBV5-5, the J gene TRBJ2-7; 7 nucleotides match TRBD1. With V trimmed by 3 bases and J by 1 base, 4 bases remained unmatched. The length of the CDR3 is 14 residues. CDR1 SGHKS and CDR2 YYEKEE come from the germline V gene (reference sequence). In DNA form, the CDR3 reads TGTGCCAGCAGCTCAACAGGGGCGTCCTACGAGCAGTACTTC. This sequence encodes CASSSTGASYEQYF.

V gene TRBV6-5 combines with J gene TRBJ2-7; 9 positions agree with TRBD1. Germline assignment: CDR1 MNHEY and CDR2 SVGAGI. Trimming took 9 bases from V and 4 from J; bases not matched to a gene: 10. CDR3 size: 14 residues. In DNA form, the CDR3 reads TGTGCCAGTAAATCCACAGGGGGCTATTACGAGCAGTACTTC. This codes for CASKSTGGYYEQYF.

The CDR3 region has the DNA TGTGCCAGCAGTTACTCTGGGACAGGGGCTAATCAGCCCCAGCATTTT. Its translation: CASSYSGTGANQPQHF. The V call is TRBV6-5, the J call TRBJ1-5, with 10 nucleotides matching TRBD1. V was pared by 0 bases and J by 4 bases, with 3 bases of the junction left unmatched. Germline V CDR1 and CDR2: MNHEY, SVGAGI. The CDR3 has 16 residues.

The chain uses TRBV20-1 and TRBJ1-5; 8 bases map to TRBD1. Per germline, CDR1 DFQATT and CDR2 SNEGSKA (reference sequence). This CDR3 is built from 16 residues. With V trimmed by 3 bases and J by 0 bases, 7 bases remained unmatched. The CDR3 here is CSASQGTGLSNQPQHF. In nucleotides, the CDR3 is TGCAGTGCTAGTCAGGGGACAGGACTTAGCAATCAGCCCCAGCATTTT.

J is TRBJ1-3 and V is TRBV19; 8 nucleotides align to TRBD1. Trimming removed 3 bases from V and 2 bases from J; junction bases left unmatched: 6. The germline gives CDR1 LNHDA, CDR2 SQIVND (reference sequence). This CDR3 has 16 amino acids. CDR3 in amino acids: CASSMRGQETGNTIYF. DNA of the CDR3: TGTGCCAGTAGTATGCGGGGACAGGAGACTGGAAACACCATATATTTT. The full variable domain, in which reference TRBV19 and TRBJ1-3 provide the parts outside the CDR3, is DGGITQSPKYLFRKEGQNVTLSCEQNLNHDAMYWYRQDPGQGLRLIYYSQIVNDFQKGDIAEGYSVSREKKESFPLTVTSAQKNPTAFYLCASSMRGQETGNTIYFGEGSWLTVV.

The J gene is TRBJ1-2, the V gene TRBV6-5; D is ambiguous. The CDR3 has 14 amino acids. The V end was cut by 2 bases, the J end by 8 bases, with 15 bases between. Germline V gives CDR1 MNHEY, CDR2 SVGAGI. CDR3: CASSYDGPTGGYTF. CDR3 DNA sequence: TGTGCCAGCAGTTACGACGGCCCAACGGGGGGCTACACCTTC.

The chain carries TRBV6-6 and TRBJ2-7; TRBD1 matches at 10 bases. The CDR3 sequence is 16 residues long. CDR1 is MNHNY, CDR2 SVGAGI, per germline (reference sequence). With 5 bases clipped from V and 7 bases from J, the junction kept 14 bases outside the gene matches. CDR3 in DNA: TGTGCCAGCAGTCGAATCGCCGGGACAGGGGTTTGGGAGCAGTACTTC. Translation gives CASSRIAGTGVWEQYF.

This clone was recorded only once. J is TRBJ2-1 and V is TRBV19; 8 positions agree with TRBD2. The V gene's germline CDR1 is LNHDA and CDR2 SQIVND (reference sequence). This CDR3 contains 15 residues. V trimming: 3 bases; J trimming: 2 bases; junction bases outside the gene matches: 3. The CDR3 protein is CASSISGDTYNEQFF. CDR3 in DNA: TGTGCCAGTAGTATTAGCGGGGATACCTACAATGAGCAGTTCTTC.

This rearrangement joins TRBV30 to TRBJ2-7; D is unclear. Germline V gene sequence: CDR1 GTSNPN, CDR2 SVGIG (reference sequence). The V end lost 1 base, the J end lost 2 bases, and 9 bases lay between the germline ends. The CDR3 sequence is 13 residues long. CDR3 bases: TGTGCCTGGAGTGGCGGCCTGGCCTACGAGCAGTACTTC. Its protein is CAWSGGLAYEQYF.

CDR3 in amino acids: CASKTGGARMDTEAFF. The CDR3 nucleotides read TGTGCCAGCAAGACGGGGGGGGCGCGAATGGACACTGAAGCTTTCTTT. V usage is TRBV2 and J usage is TRBJ1-1, with D possibly matching TRBD1 (6 bases). V was clipped by 7 bases and J by 3 bases, with 21 bases between them. CDR3 size: 16 residues. CDR1 and CDR2 (germline): SNHLY, FYNNEI.

J is TRBJ2-2 and V is TRBV28; maybe TRBD2 (6 bases). The CDR3 length is 17 residues. The V gene lost 2 bases and the J gene lost 9 bases, with 22 bases spanning the gap. Germline V gene data show CDR1 as MDHEN and CDR2 as SYDVKM. CDR3: CASSLARTNLPPRELFF. DNA of the CDR3: TGTGCCAGCAGTTTAGCCCGGACTAATCTCCCCCCACGGGAGCTGTTTTTT. Looking up the rest from reference TRBV28 and TRBJ2-2 gives the full variable domain: DVKVTQSSRYLVKRTGEKVFLECVQDMDHENMFWYRQDPGLGLRLIYFSYDVKMKEKGDIPEGYSVSREKKERFSLILESASTNQTSMYLCASSLARTNLPPRELFFGEGSRLTVL.

The V and J genes are TRBV19 and TRBJ2-6; TRBD1 matches 7 bases. This CDR3 has 18 residues. The ends lost 7 bases at V and 1 base at J; junction bases unmatched: 13. Germline CDR1 is LNHDA and CDR2 is SQIVND (reference sequence). For the CDR3, the DNA is TGTGCCAGTATCGGCCTCCGGGACAGCGCATCTGGGGCCAACGTCCTGACTTTC. The encoded protein is CASIGLRDSASGANVLTF.

This chain links TRBV30 with TRBJ2-1; 7 nucleotides align to TRBD2. This CDR3 spans 14 amino acids. CDR1 and CDR2 from the germline V gene are GTSNPN and SVGIG (reference sequence). Trimming cost V 0 bases and J 7 bases; bases outside gene matches: 6. DNA for the CDR3: TGTGCCTGGAGTGTGTGGGGGGGGAGGAATGAGCAGTTCTTC. It encodes CAWSVWGGRNEQFF.

The rearrangement uses TRBV28 and TRBJ1-5, with D possibly matching TRBD1 (5 bases). The V and J ends lost 10 bases and 0 bases respectively, with 19 bases between them. This CDR3 has 16 residues. Germline CDR1 MDHEN, CDR2 SYDVKM. The CDR3 is CATYDSGGGSNQPQHF. In DNA form, the CDR3 reads TGTGCCACCTATGACTCCGGGGGAGGTAGCAATCAGCCCCAGCATTTT.

The chain has TRBV9 and TRBJ2-1, with a tentative D call TRBD1 (5 bases). This CDR3 region has 13 residues. Deletions cut 4 bases from V and 6 bases from J, with 11 bases between. Germline V gene sequence: CDR1 SGDLS, CDR2 YYNGEE. The CDR3 DNA follows: TGTGCCAGCAGCATCAGGGTGGGCAATGAGCAGTTCTTC. This translates into CASSIRVGNEQFF. The full variable domain, with the rest looked up from reference TRBV9 and TRBJ2-1, is DSGVTQTPKHLITATGQRVTLRCSPRSGDLSVYWYQQSLDQGLQFLIQYYNGEERAKGNILERFSAQQFPDLHSELNLSSLELGDSALYFCASSIRVGNEQFFGPGTRLTVL.

V and J are TRBV7-3 and TRBJ2-3; TRBD2 matches at 10 bases. Per the germline V gene, CDR1 is SGHTA and CDR2 is FQGTGA. The CDR3 has 16 amino acids. The V segment lost 0 bases and the J segment 2 bases; nucleotides outside the gene matches: 2. The CDR3 sequence is CASSLTTSGYTDTQYF. CDR3 DNA: TGTGCCAGCAGCTTAACGACTAGCGGGTACACAGATACGCAGTATTTT.

The sample holds many counts of this clone. CDR3: CATSDRFRTSGRTQNYNEQFF. In nucleotides, the CDR3 is TGTGCCACCAGTGACCGATTTAGGACTAGCGGGAGGACCCAAAACTACAATGAGCAGTTCTTC. The V and J genes are TRBV24-1 and TRBJ2-1; 14 nucleotides agree with TRBD2. V was pared by 4 bases and J by 3 bases, with 16 bases of the junction left unmatched. Germline loops: CDR1 KGHDR, CDR2 SFDVKD. This CDR3 is built from 21 residues.

The gene calls are TRBV4-1 and TRBJ1-1, with 10 bases fitting TRBD1. The CDR3 covers 15 residues. Germline V CDR1 and CDR2: MGHRA, YSYEKL. V was pared by 6 bases and J by 5 bases, with 9 bases of the junction left unmatched. The CDR3 reads CASRSGTGARTEAFF. In DNA form, the CDR3 reads TGCGCCAGCAGAAGCGGGACAGGGGCCCGTACTGAAGCTTTCTTT.

The chain employs TRBV4-2 and TRBJ2-4; TRBD1 matches at 7 bases. Germline CDR1 is LGHNA and CDR2 is YNFKEQ. The V segment lost 0 bases and the J segment 6 bases; nucleotides outside the gene matches: 8. CDR3 length: 16 amino acids. CDR3 protein: CASSQEGRTGINIQYF. The CDR3 DNA is TGTGCCAGCAGCCAAGAGGGACGGACAGGCATAAACATTCAGTACTTC.

This sequence joins TRBV5-1 and TRBJ2-5, with 10 positions matching TRBD2. J gave up 2 bases and V 0 bases, and 4 bases lay outside the gene matches. The V gene's germline CDR1 is SGHRS and CDR2 YFSETQ. CDR3 length: 16 residues. CDR3 nucleotide sequence: TGCGCCAGCAGCTTGGTACTAGCGGGGTATCAAGAGACCCAGTACTTC. Protein sequence: CASSLVLAGYQETQYF. The entire variable domain, with the rest obtained from reference TRBV5-1 and TRBJ2-5, is as follows: KAGVTQTPRYLIKTRGQQVTLSCSPISGHRSVSWYQQTPGQGLQFLFEYFSETQRNKGNFPGRFSGRQFSNSRSEMNVSTLELGDSALYLCASSLVLAGYQETQYFGPGTRLLVL.

The CDR3 loop reads CASSLEAGRGTEAFF. The CDR3 DNA is TGTGCCAGCAGCTTGGAGGCGGGCAGGGGCACTGAAGCTTTCTTT. The rearrangement joins TRBV5-4 to TRBJ1-1; D is possibly TRBD1 (6 bases). Trimming shortened V by 0 bases and J by 4 bases, and 13 bases separated the two germline ends. This CDR3 is 15 amino acids long. From germline, CDR1 is SGHNT and CDR2 YYREEE (reference sequence).

The rearrangement joins TRBV30 to TRBJ2-7, with 11 positions matching TRBD1. J lost 5 bases, V lost 3 bases, and 12 bases had no gene match. CDR3 length: 16 amino acids. Germline V gene sequence: CDR1 GTSNPN, CDR2 SVGIG (reference sequence). Here the CDR3 DNA reads TGTGCCTGGAGGTCGAATACGGGACAGGGGGTCGACGAGCAGTACTTC. It codes for CAWRSNTGQGVDEQYF.

The V call is TRBV30, the J call TRBJ2-5; 7 nucleotides match TRBD2. Germline V gene lookup returns CDR1 GTSNPN and CDR2 SVGIG (reference sequence). The CDR3 is 14 amino acids. V was pared by 0 bases and J by 5 bases, with 6 bases of the junction left unmatched. The CDR3 is CAWSVGEGGETQYF. The CDR3 DNA is TGTGCCTGGAGTGTGGGGGAGGGAGGGGAGACCCAGTACTTC.

The chain employs TRBV7-9 and TRBJ1-6; TRBD1 is a possible D gene (6 bases). This CDR3 has 14 amino acids. The germline gives CDR1 SEHNR, CDR2 FQNEAQ (reference sequence). V was pared by 6 bases and J by 7 bases, with 13 bases between. Here the CDR3 DNA reads TGTGCCAGCAGTTCCGACAGGAACAATTCACCCCTCCACTTT. Translated: CASSSDRNNSPLHF.

The gene calls are TRBV28 and TRBJ1-2; D unclear. The CDR3 length is 14 residues. The germline V and J ends were trimmed by 4 bases and 4 bases, with 13 bases remaining between them. Germline assignment: CDR1 MDHEN and CDR2 SYDVKM. CDR3 protein: CASSWAGGGYGYTF. The CDR3 bases are TGTGCCAGCAGTTGGGCCGGAGGCGGCTATGGCTACACCTTC.

This chain links TRBV2 with TRBJ1-3, with no clear D. CDR1 is SNHLY and CDR2 is FYNNEI in the germline V gene. The CDR3 sequence is 14 residues long. Trimming stripped 6 bases from V and 0 bases from J, with 9 bases between. The CDR3 reads CASRYILSGNTIYF. As DNA, the CDR3 is TGTGCCAGCAGATACATCCTCTCTGGAAACACCATATATTTT.